This entry features one T cell receptor (beta chain) sequence. Its cognate antigen is unknown. The data derive from a study of CD8+CD57+ T cells in acquired aplastic anemia. Regarding the study as a whole: No significant difference in CD8+ Simpson's diversity was found between patients and controls.

Patients who underwent sequencing had shown CD8+CD57+ cell expansion by flow cytometry. Among the patients, all had severe acquired aplastic anemia. The study sampled blood from patients who had received no therapy. Profiles of TCR beta VDJ and CDR3 were generated from a genomic DNA template. One entry per CDR3 protein, called by TCRdb with MiXCR from the reads. Altogether around 250,000 distinct CDR3 sequences are present, around 82% being singletons, with the ten largest covering 40% to 55%. The CDR3 extends over 14 amino acids. CDR1 is LNHNV, CDR2 YYDKDF, per germline (reference sequence). J was trimmed by 5 bases and V by 7 bases; bases with no gene match: 9.

Sequencing input: sorted CD4+, CD8+, or CD8+CD57+ T cells (not recorded which) from PBMCs. The chain is built from TRBV15 and TRBJ2-7, with TRBD1 matching 9 bases. The clonotype comes from a human donor with aplastic anemia. The CDR3 coding sequence is TGTGCCACCAACCCGGGACAGGGATTGGACGAGCAGTACTTC. Its translation is CATNPGQGLDEQYF.